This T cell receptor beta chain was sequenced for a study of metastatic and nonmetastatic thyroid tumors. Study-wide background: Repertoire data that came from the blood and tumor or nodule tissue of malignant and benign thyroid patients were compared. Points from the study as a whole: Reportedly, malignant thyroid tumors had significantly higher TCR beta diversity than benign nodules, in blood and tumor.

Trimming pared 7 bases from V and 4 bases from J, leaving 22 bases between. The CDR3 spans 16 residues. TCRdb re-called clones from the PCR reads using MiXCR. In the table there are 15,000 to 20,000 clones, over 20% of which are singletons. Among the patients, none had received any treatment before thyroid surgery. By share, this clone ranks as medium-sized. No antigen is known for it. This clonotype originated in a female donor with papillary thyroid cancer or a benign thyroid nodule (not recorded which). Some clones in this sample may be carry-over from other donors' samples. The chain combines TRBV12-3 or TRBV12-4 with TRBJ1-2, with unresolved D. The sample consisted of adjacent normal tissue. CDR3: CASTIQRGAKSYGYTF. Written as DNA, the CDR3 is TGTGCCAGCACCATACAGCGGGGAGCTAAGAGCTATGGCTACACCTTC.